The present entry profiles one TCR beta chain with its context. Next came a second PCR, run for roughly 7 to 12 cycles, which used a sample-barcoded 5' primer along with a J-beta primer mix. A tag from a template-switch adaptor with 12 random nucleotides marked each cDNA molecule. TCRdb independently ran MiXCR on the 5' RACE reads; one entry per CDR3 protein. The repertoire holds under 2,000,000 distinct CDR3 sequences, with just under 50% as singletons. V was cut by 1 base and J by 0 bases, with 10 bases left in between. This CDR3 region has 16 residues. Germline values: CDR1 SGHVS, CDR2 FNYEAQ. This record comes from a study of blood T cells in healthy people across ages.

Source material: blood. The receptor was isolated from a woman in her forties in good health. This rearrangement joins TRBV7-6 to TRBJ2-1; possible D gene TRBD1, 5 bases. The chain's CDR3 is CASSLGAGLSYNEQFF. For the CDR3, the DNA is TGTGCCAGCAGCTTAGGGGCAGGGCTCTCCTACAATGAGCAGTTCTTC.